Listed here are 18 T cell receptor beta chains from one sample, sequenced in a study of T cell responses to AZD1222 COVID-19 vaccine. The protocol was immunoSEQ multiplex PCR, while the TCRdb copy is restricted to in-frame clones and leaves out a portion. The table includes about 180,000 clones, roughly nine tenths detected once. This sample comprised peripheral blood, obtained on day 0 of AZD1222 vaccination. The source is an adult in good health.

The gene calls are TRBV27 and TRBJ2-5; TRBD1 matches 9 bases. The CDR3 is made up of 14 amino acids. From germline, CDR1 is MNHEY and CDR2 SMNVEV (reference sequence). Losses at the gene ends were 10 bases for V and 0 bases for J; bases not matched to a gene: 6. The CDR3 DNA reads TGTGCCACCCGGACAGGGGCGTACCAAGAGACCCAGTACTTC. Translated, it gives CATRTGAYQETQYF.

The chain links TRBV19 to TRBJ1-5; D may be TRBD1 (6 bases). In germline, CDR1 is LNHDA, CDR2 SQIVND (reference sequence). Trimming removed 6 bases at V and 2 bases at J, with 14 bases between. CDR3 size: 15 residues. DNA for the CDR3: TGTGCCAGTAGCGAACCAGGGGCAGGCAATCAGCCCCAGCATTTT. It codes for CASSEPGAGNQPQHF.

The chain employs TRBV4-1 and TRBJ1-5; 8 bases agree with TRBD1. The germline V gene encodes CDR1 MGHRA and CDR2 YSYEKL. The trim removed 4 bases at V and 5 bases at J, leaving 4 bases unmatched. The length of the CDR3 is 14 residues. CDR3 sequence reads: CASSRGQGDQPQHF. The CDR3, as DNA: TGCGCCAGCAGCCGAGGACAGGGAGATCAGCCCCAGCATTTT.

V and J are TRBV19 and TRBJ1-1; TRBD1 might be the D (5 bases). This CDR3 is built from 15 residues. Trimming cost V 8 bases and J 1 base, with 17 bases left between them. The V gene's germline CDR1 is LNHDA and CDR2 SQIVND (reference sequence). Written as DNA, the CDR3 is TGTGCCAGTTCGCTTGGGGCAGGGCCGAACACTGAAGCTTTCTTT. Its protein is CASSLGAGPNTEAFF.

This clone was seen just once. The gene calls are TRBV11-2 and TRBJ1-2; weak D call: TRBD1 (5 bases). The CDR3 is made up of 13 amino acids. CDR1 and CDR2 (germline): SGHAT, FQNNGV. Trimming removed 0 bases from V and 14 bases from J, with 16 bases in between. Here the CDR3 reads CASSLERGSPGTF. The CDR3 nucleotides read TGTGCCAGCAGCTTAGAAAGGGGTAGCCCGGGGACCTTC.

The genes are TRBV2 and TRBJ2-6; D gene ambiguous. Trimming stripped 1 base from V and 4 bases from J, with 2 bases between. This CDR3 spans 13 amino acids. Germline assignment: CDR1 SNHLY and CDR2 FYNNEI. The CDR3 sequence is CASSEGGANVLTF. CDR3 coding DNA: TGTGCCAGCAGTGAAGGGGGGGCCAACGTCCTGACTTTC.

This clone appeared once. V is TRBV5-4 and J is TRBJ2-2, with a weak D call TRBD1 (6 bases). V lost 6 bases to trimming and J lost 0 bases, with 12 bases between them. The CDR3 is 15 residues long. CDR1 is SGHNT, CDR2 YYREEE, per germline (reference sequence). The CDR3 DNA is TGTGCCAGCACCGACAGGCCCTCGAACACCGGGGAGCTGTTTTTT. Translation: CASTDRPSNTGELFF.

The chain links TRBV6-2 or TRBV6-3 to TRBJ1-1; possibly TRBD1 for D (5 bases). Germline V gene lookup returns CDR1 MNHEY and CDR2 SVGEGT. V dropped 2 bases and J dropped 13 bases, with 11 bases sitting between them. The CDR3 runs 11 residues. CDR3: CASSYGRECFF. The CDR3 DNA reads TGTGCCAGCAGTTACGGCAGGGAGTGTTTCTTT.

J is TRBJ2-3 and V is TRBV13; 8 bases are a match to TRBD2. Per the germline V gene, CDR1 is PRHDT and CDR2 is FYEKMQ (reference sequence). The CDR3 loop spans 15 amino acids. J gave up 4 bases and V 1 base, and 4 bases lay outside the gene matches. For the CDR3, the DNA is TGTGCCAGCAGCTTAGAGCGGGGGAGGGCAGATACGCAGTATTTT. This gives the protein CASSLERGRADTQYF.

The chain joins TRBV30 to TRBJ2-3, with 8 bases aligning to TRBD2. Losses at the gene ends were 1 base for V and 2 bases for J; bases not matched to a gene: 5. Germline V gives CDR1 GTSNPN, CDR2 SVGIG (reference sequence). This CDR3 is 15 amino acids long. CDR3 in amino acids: CAWSGGGTYTDTQYF. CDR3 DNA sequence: TGTGCCTGGAGTGGCGGGGGGACATACACAGATACGCAGTATTTT.

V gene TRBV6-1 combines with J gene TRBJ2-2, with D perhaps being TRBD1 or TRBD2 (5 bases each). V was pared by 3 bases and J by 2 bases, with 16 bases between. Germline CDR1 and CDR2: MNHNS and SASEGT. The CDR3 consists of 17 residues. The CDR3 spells CASSEAGRGVNTGELFF. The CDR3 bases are TGTGCCAGCAGTGAGGCTGGGCGAGGGGTAAACACCGGGGAGCTGTTTTTT.

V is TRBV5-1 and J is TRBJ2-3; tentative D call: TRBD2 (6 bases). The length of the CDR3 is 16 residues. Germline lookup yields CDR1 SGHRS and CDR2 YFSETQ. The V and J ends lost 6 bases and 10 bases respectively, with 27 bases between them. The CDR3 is CASIPSPGEVPSAQYF. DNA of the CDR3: TGCGCCAGCATCCCCAGTCCGGGAGAAGTCCCCTCTGCGCAGTATTTT.

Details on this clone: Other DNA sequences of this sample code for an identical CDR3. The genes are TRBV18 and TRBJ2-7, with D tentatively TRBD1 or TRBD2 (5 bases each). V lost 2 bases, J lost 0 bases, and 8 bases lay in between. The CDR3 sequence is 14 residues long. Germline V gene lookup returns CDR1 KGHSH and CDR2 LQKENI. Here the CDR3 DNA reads TGTGCCAGCTCACCAGGGACCGACTCCTACGAGCAGTACTTC. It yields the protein CASSPGTDSYEQYF.

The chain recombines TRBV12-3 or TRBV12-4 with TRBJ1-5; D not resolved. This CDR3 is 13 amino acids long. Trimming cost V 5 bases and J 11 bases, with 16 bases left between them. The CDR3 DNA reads TGTGCCAGCAGTATCCGAGGGAGTCAAGCCCAGCATTTT. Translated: CASSIRGSQAQHF.

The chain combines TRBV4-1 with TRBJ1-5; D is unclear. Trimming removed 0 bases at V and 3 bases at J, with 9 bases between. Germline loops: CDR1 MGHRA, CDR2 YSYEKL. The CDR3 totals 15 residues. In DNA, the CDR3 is TGCGCCAGCAGCCAAGAGAGCACAGTCAATCAGCCCCAGCATTTT. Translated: CASSQESTVNQPQHF.

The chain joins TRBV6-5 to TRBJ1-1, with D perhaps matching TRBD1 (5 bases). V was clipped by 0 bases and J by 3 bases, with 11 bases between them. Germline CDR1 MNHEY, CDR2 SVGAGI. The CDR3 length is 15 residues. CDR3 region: CASSYSLRGDTEAFF. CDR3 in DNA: TGTGCCAGCAGTTACTCGTTGCGAGGGGACACTGAAGCTTTCTTT.

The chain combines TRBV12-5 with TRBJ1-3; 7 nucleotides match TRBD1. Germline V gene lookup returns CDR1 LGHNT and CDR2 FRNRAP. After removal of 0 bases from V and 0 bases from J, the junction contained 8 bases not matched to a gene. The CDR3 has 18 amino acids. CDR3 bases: TGTGCTAGTGGTTTGGTACTGGACAGGTTCGTCTCTGGAAACACCATATATTTT. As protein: CASGLVLDRFVSGNTIYF.

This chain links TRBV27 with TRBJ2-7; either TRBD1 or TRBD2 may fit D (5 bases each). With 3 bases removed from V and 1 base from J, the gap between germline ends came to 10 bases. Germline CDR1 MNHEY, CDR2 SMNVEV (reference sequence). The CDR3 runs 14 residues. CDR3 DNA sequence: TGTGCCAGCAGTTTGGGGGACGGTTCCTACGAGCAGTACTTC. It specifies CASSLGDGSYEQYF.